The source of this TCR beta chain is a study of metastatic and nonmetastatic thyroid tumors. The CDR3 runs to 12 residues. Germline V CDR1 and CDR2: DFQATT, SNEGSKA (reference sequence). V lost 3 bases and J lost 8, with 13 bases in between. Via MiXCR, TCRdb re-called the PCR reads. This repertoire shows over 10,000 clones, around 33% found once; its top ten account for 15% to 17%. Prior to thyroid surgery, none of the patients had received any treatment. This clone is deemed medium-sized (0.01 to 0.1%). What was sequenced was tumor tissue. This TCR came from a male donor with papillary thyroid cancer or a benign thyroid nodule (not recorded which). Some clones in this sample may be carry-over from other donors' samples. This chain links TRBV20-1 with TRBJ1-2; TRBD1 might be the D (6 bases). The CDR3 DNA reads TGCAGTGCTAGTAAGGGGGAACCAGGCTACACCTTC. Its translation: CSASKGEPGYTF.